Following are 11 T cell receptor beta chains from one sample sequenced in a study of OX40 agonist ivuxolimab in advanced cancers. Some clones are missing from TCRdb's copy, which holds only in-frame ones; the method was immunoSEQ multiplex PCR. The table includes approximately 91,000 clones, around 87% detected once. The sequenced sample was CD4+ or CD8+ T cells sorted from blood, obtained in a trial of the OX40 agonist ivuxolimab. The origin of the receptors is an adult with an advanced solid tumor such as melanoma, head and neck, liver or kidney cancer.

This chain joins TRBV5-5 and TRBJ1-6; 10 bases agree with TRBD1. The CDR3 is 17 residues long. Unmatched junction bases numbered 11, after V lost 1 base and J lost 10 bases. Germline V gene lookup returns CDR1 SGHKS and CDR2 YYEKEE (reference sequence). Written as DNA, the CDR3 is TGTGCCAGCAGCTTGCGCCCGGGACAGGGGATACTCTCACCCCTCCACTTT. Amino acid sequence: CASSLRPGQGILSPLHF. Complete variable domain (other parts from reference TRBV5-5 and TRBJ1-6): DAGVTQSPTHLIKTRGQQVTLRCSPISGHKSVSWYQQVLGQGPQFIFQYYEKEERGRGNFPDRFSARQFPNYSSELNVNALLLGDSALYLCASSLRPGQGILSPLHFGNGTRLTVT.

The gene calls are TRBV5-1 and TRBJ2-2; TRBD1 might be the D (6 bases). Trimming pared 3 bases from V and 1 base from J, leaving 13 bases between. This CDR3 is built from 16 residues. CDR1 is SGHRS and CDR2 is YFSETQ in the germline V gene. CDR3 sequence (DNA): TGCGCCAGCAGCTCCCCATCGGACAGGAACACCGGGGAGCTGTTTTTT. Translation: CASSSPSDRNTGELFF. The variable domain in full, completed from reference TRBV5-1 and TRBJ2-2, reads KAGVTQTPRYLIKTRGQQVTLSCSPISGHRSVSWYQQTPGQGLQFLFEYFSETQRNKGNFPGRFSGRQFSNSRSEMNVSTLELGDSALYLCASSSPSDRNTGELFFGEGSRLTVL.

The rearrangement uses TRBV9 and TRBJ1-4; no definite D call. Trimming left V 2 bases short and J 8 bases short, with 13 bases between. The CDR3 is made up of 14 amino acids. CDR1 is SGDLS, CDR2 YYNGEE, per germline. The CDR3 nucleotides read TGTGCCAGCAGCGTTGACCCGGCGGGCGAAAAACTGTTTTTT. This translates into CASSVDPAGEKLFF.

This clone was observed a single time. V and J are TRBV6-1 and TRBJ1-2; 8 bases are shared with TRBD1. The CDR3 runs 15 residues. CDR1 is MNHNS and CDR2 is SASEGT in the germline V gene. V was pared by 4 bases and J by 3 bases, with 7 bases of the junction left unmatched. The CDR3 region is CASSAFQGADYGYTF. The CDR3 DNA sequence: TGTGCCAGCAGTGCCTTCCAGGGGGCTGACTATGGCTACACCTTC.

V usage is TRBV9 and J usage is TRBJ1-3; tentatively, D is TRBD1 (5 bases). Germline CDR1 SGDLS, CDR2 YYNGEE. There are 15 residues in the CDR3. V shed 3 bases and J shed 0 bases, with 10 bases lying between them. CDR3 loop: CASSERGSSGNTIYF. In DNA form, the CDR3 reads TGTGCCAGCAGCGAGCGGGGCTCCTCTGGAAACACCATATATTTT.

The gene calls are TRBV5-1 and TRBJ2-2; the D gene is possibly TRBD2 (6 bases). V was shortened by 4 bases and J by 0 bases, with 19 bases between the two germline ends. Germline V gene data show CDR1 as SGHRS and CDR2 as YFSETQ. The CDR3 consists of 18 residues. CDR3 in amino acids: CASSRTKNGGANTGELFF. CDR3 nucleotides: TGCGCCAGCAGCCGGACAAAAAACGGCGGGGCGAACACCGGGGAGCTGTTTTTT.

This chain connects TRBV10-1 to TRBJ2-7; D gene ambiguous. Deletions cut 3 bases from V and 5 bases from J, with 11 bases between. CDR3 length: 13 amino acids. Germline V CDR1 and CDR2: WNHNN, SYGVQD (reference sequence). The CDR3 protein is CASSDASTHEQYF. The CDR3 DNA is TGCGCCAGCAGTGATGCTAGTACCCACGAGCAGTACTTC.

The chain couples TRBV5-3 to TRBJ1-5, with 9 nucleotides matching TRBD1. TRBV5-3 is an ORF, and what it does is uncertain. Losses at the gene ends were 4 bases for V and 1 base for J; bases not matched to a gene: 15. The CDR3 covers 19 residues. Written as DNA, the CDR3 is TGTGCCAGAAGCCGCTTCCGTGGACAGGGGCCGCGCAGCAATCAGCCCCAGCATTTT. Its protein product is CARSRFRGQGPRSNQPQHF.

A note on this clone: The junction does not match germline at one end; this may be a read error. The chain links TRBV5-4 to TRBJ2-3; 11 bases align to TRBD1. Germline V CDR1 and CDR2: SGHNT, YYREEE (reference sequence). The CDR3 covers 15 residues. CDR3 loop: CANSLAGQGADTQYF. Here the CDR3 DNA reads TGTGCCAACAGCTTGGCGGGACAGGGGGCAGATACGCAGTATTTT. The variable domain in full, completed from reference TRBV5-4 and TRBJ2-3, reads ETGVTQSPTHLIKTRGQQVTLRCSSQSGHNTVSWYQQALGQGPQFIFQYYREEENGRGNFPPRFSGLQFPNYSSELNVNALELDDSALYLCANSLAGQGADTQYFGPGTRLTVL.

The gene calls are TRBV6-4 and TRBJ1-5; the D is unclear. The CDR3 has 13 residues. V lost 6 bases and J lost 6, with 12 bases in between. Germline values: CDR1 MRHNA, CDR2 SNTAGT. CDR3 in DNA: TGTGCCAGCAGCCGGTCGGGCGGTCAGCCCCAGCATTTT. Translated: CASSRSGGQPQHF.

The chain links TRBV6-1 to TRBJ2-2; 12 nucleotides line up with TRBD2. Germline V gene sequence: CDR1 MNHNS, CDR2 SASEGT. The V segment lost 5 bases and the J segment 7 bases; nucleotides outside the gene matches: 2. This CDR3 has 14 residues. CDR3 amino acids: CASSTSGGIGELFF. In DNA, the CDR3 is TGTGCCAGCAGTACTAGCGGGGGGATCGGGGAGCTGTTTTTT.